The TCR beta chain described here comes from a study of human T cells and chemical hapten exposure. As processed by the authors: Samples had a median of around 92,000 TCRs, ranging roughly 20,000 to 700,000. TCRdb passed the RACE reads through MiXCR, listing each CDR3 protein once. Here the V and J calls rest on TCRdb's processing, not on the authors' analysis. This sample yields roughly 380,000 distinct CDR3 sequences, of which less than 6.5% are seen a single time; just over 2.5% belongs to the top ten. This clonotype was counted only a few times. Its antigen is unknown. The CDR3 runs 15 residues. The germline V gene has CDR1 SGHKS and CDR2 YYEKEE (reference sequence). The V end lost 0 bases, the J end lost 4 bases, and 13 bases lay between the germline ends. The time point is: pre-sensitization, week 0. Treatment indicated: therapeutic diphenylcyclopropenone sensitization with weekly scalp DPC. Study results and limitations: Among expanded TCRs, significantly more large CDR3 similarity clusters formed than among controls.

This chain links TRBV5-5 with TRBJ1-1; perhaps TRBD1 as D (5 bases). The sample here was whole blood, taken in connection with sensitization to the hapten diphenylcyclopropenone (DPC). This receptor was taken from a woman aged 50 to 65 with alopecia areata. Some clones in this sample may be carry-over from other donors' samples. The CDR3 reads CASSLAVSGSTEAFF. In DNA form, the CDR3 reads TGTGCCAGCAGCTTGGCCGTGTCAGGGAGCACTGAAGCTTTCTTT.